This T cell receptor (beta chain) was recorded in a study of graft-versus-host responses after intestinal transplantation. The overall study: Transplantation in recipients was multivisceral, liver-intestinal, or isolated intestinal. Notes on the study in general: Allografts of patients with graft-donor T cell macrochimerism showed high graft-versus-host to host-versus-graft clone ratios.

Notes on this clone: Antigen: not known.

V trimming: 7 bases; J trimming: 4 bases; junction bases outside the gene matches: 6. This CDR3 has 13 residues. Germline CDR1 SGHKS, CDR2 YYEKEE (reference sequence). Produced via immunoSEQ multiplex PCR; TCRdb's table is partial and in-frame only. The sample yields 96,000 or so clones, roughly 90% seen once. J is TRBJ1-2 and V is TRBV5-5; TRBD1 agrees at 8 bases. This clonotype was obtained from a human donor who received an intestinal transplant. The sequencing used unstimulated CD4+ T cells sorted from spleen or lymph node cells, collected before intestinal transplant. In DNA form, the CDR3 reads TGTGCCAGCCGTCCGGGACAGGCCTATGGCTACACCTTC. The encoded protein is CASRPGQAYGYTF.